These 8 T cell receptor beta chains share one sample of origin, sequenced in a study of OX40 agonist ivuxolimab in advanced cancers. Receptor libraries were prepared by the immunoSEQ multiplex PCR assay. TCRdb holds this immuneACCESS table with in-frame rearrangements only. Some clones are missing; in checked studies, unresolved V genes explain under half, and the rest has no known cause. This sample comprises 70,000 to 95,000 clones, 70% to 85% of them detected only once. Together, the top ten hold under 4% of the sample. The sequencing here drew on CD4+ or CD8+ T cells sorted from blood, taken in a trial of the OX40 agonist ivuxolimab. All receptors derive from an adult with an advanced solid tumor such as melanoma, head and neck, liver or kidney cancer.

The chain combines TRBV30 with TRBJ2-4, with D perhaps matching TRBD1 or TRBD2 (6 bases each). Per germline, CDR1 GTSNPN and CDR2 SVGIG (reference sequence). The V and J ends lost 4 bases and 2 bases respectively, with 15 bases between them. CDR3 length: 15 residues. CDR3 region: CAWTRLGDTKNIQYF. The CDR3 bases are TGTGCCTGGACCAGACTAGGGGACACCAAAAACATTCAGTACTTC.

The count of this clone is one. The rearrangement uses TRBV28 and TRBJ2-1; 7 bases align to TRBD2. The trim removed 2 bases at V and 4 bases at J, leaving 2 bases unmatched. There are 14 residues in the CDR3. Germline V gives CDR1 MDHEN, CDR2 SYDVKM. The CDR3 bases are TGTGCCAGCAGTTTAGCGGGAGAGTACAATGAGCAGTTCTTC. It codes for CASSLAGEYNEQFF.

The genes are TRBV2 and TRBJ2-3; unclear D gene. The CDR3 length is 11 residues. The V and J ends lost 7 bases and 4 bases respectively, with 6 bases between them. From germline, CDR1 is SNHLY and CDR2 FYNNEI. The CDR3 nucleotides read TGTGCCAGCACCCTATCAGATACGCAGTATTTT. It specifies CASTLSDTQYF.

This rearrangement joins TRBV28 to TRBJ2-3; TRBD2 matches at 14 bases. J gave up 6 bases and V 6 bases, and 11 bases lay outside the gene matches. This CDR3 contains 17 residues. Germline values: CDR1 MDHEN, CDR2 SYDVKM. This chain's CDR3 is CASSPRTSGRKMDTQYF. CDR3 sequence (DNA): TGTGCCAGCAGCCCCAGGACTAGCGGGAGGAAGATGGATACGCAGTATTTT.

The rearrangement links TRBV5-1 to TRBJ1-2, with TRBD1 identical over 8 bases. The ends lost 0 bases at V and 3 bases at J; junction bases unmatched: 4. CDR1 is SGHRS and CDR2 is YFSETQ in the germline V gene. This CDR3 region has 15 residues. CDR3 nucleotide sequence: TGCGCCAGCAGCTTGGTGGCAGGGGGCGACTATGGCTACACCTTC. Its translation is CASSLVAGGDYGYTF.

The chain links TRBV30 to TRBJ2-5, with 9 bases lining up with TRBD2. Losses at the gene ends were 3 bases for V and 10 bases for J; bases not matched to a gene: 12. The CDR3 is 14 amino acids. Germline CDR1 reads GTSNPN; CDR2 reads SVGIG (reference sequence). The CDR3, as DNA: TGTGCCTGGAGCTTCCAGGGACTAGCCCCAGACCAGTACTTC. This translates into CAWSFQGLAPDQYF.

The rearrangement uses TRBV14 and TRBJ2-7; the D is unclear. Germline CDR1 SGHDN, CDR2 FVKESK. The CDR3 extends over 12 amino acids. The V and J ends lost 4 bases and 2 bases respectively, with 6 bases between them. The DNA for the CDR3 is TGTGCCAGCAGCCTCGCGGCCTACGAGCAGTACTTC. Encoded protein: CASSLAAYEQYF.

This chain joins TRBV5-1 and TRBJ2-2; 9 bases line up with TRBD2. The CDR3 is made up of 15 amino acids. Germline V CDR1 and CDR2: SGHRS, YFSETQ. V lost 0 bases and J lost 8; bases outside the gene matches: 5. CDR3 in DNA: TGCGCCAGCAGCTTGGTTCCTAGCGGGACTGGGGAGCTGTTTTTT. Translated: CASSLVPSGTGELFF.